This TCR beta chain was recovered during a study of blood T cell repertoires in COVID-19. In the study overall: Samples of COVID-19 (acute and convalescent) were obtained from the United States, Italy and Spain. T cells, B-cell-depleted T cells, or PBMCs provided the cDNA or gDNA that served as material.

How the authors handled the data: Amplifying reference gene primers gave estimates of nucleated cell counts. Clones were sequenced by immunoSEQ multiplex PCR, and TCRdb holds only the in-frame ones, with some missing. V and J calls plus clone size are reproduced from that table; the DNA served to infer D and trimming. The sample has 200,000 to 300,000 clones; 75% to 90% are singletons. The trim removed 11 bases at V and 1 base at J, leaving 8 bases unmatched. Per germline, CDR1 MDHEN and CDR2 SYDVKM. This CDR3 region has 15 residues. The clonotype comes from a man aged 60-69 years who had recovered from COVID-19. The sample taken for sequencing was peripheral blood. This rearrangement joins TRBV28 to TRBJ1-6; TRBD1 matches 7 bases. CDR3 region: CASSEGASYNSPLHF. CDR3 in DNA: TGTGCCTCCTCGGAGGGGGCTTCCTATAATTCACCCCTCCACTTT. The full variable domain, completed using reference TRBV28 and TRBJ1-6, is DVKVTQSSRYLVKRTGEKVFLECVQDMDHENMFWYRQDPGLGLRLIYFSYDVKMKEKGDIPEGYSVSREKKERFSLILESASTNQTSMYLCASSEGASYNSPLHFGNGTRLTVT.